This T cell receptor beta chain comes out of a study of control samples from healthy donors and cancer patients. Profiled with immunoSEQ multiplex PCR; TCRdb holds only in-frame clones, not every one. The sample lists 90,000 to 130,000 clones, approximately 82% seen once, with approximately 6.7% in the top ten. Trimming removed 1 base from V and 3 bases from J, with 13 bases in between. CDR1 is SGHDT and CDR2 is YYEEEE in the germline V gene. This CDR3 has 16 amino acids. This clonotype was obtained from a man between 18 and 29 years old in good health. The sample was blood. V is TRBV5-6 and J is TRBJ2-2; D might be TRBD2 (6 bases). The CDR3 is CASSLRRGTHTGELFF. CDR3 in DNA: TGTGCCAGCAGCTTGCGGCGGGGAACCCACACCGGGGAGCTGTTTTTT.